The 10 T cell receptor beta chains given below trace back to one sample, sequenced in a study of Graves' ophthalmopathy and Graves' hyperthyroidism. Transcripts of RNA were the source for amplifying TCR beta CDR3 regions. Amplification began with first-round RT-PCR using HTBI primers, then second-round multiplex PCR was performed. MiXCR was run by TCRdb on the multiplex PCR reads, yielding one entry per CDR3 protein. The sample comprises approximately 480,000 distinct CDR3 sequences, under 15% of which are singletons, and about 10% rests with the top ten. The sample consisted of blood. These TCRs come from a woman in her twenties or thirties with Graves' ophthalmopathy.

This clonotype has ten or more counts. CDR3 sequence (DNA): TGTGCCACGTCCTTCGGGGCTGAAAATAATTCACCCCTCCACTTT. The encoded protein is CATSFGAENNSPLHF. This chain uses TRBV6-5 with TRBJ1-6, with a possible D match to TRBD1 (5 bases). CDR1 MNHEY and CDR2 SVGAGI come from the germline V gene. V lost 10 bases and J 5 bases, leaving 18 bases between the germline ends. The CDR3 consists of 15 residues.

This clonotype was seen ten or more times. This chain uses TRBV15 with TRBJ2-5; 9 bases agree with TRBD2. V lost 5 bases and J lost 5; bases outside the gene matches: 6. Germline V gene lookup returns CDR1 LNHNV and CDR2 YYDKDF (reference sequence). This CDR3 spans 14 amino acids. CDR3 bases: TGTGCCACCAGCTTGCGGGGGGGAGGGGAGACCCAGTACTTC. Protein sequence: CATSLRGGGETQYF.

This clonotype has at least ten counts. This sequence joins TRBV12-3 or TRBV12-4 and TRBJ1-6, with unresolved D. CDR3 length: 15 residues. V lost 3 bases and J 0 bases, leaving 6 bases between the germline ends. The CDR3 here is CASSFSLSYNSPLHF. CDR3 DNA sequence: TGTGCCAGCAGTTTCTCGCTCTCCTATAATTCACCCCTCCACTTT.

This sequence joins TRBV5-1 and TRBJ1-5; TRBD1 matches 7 bases. The V gene's germline CDR1 is SGHRS and CDR2 YFSETQ. The J segment lost 5 bases and the V segment lost 1 base, leaving 3 bases of the junction unmatched. There are 14 residues in the CDR3. The CDR3 spells CASSLRQGDQPQHF. The CDR3, as DNA: TGCGCCAGCAGCTTGAGGCAGGGGGATCAGCCCCAGCATTTT.

Many counts were recorded for this clonotype. The rearrangement links TRBV6-1 to TRBJ1-5; D is perhaps TRBD1 (6 bases). The germline V gene encodes CDR1 MNHNS and CDR2 SASEGT. V was clipped by 3 bases and J by 1 base, with 10 bases between them. CDR3 length: 15 amino acids. The CDR3 DNA reads as TGTGCCAGCAGTGATGGGGGGGGCAGCAATCAGCCCCAGCATTTT. Its protein is CASSDGGGSNQPQHF.

This clonotype has a count of ten or more. This chain joins TRBV12-3 or TRBV12-4 and TRBJ1-2, with TRBD1 matching over 9 bases. This CDR3 has 15 residues. V was clipped by 5 bases and J by 8 bases; unmatched bases: 12. The CDR3 region has the DNA TGTGCCAGCAGTAGTCGGGACAGGGTTTGGGAGGGCTACACCTTC. Translation gives CASSSRDRVWEGYTF.

This clonotype appeared many times. This chain joins TRBV29-1 and TRBJ1-2; tentatively, D is TRBD1 (5 bases). Trimming stripped 5 bases from V and 5 bases from J, with 9 bases between. CDR3 length equals 11 residues. Germline values: CDR1 SQVTM, CDR2 ANQGSEA. Here the CDR3 reads CSVSDNYGYTF. The CDR3 DNA sequence: TGCAGCGTTTCGGACAATTATGGCTACACCTTC.

Note on this clonotype: This may arise from a read error, as a much more abundant clone is one base away. The J gene is TRBJ2-7, the V gene TRBV28, with TRBD2 matching over 10 bases. Germline V gene sequence: CDR1 MDHEN, CDR2 SYDVKM. This CDR3 is built from 17 residues. As DNA, the CDR3 is TGTGCCAGCAGTCCCCTACTACGGACTAGCGGTTCCTACGAGCTGTACTTC. Its protein product is CASSPLLRTSGSYELYF.

This clonotype was picked up many times. This sequence joins TRBV11-2 and TRBJ1-5; D gene uncertain. In germline, CDR1 is SGHAT, CDR2 FQNNGV. The CDR3 length is 14 residues. Between the trimmed V and J ends, which lost 0 bases and 4 bases, there was a span of 7 bases. CDR3 bases: TGTGCCAGCAGCTTAGATCAGTTTAATCAGCCCCAGCATTTT. Translation gives CASSLDQFNQPQHF.

The sample holds many counts of this clonotype. J is TRBJ1-5 and V is TRBV11-3, with no clear D. Germline CDR1 SGHNT, CDR2 YENEEA. Trimming cost V 5 bases and J 3 bases, with 11 bases left between them. CDR3 length: 14 amino acids. CDR3 in DNA: TGTGCCAGCAGCCCCCTCCGGACCAATCAGCCCCAGCATTTT. It codes for CASSPLRTNQPQHF.